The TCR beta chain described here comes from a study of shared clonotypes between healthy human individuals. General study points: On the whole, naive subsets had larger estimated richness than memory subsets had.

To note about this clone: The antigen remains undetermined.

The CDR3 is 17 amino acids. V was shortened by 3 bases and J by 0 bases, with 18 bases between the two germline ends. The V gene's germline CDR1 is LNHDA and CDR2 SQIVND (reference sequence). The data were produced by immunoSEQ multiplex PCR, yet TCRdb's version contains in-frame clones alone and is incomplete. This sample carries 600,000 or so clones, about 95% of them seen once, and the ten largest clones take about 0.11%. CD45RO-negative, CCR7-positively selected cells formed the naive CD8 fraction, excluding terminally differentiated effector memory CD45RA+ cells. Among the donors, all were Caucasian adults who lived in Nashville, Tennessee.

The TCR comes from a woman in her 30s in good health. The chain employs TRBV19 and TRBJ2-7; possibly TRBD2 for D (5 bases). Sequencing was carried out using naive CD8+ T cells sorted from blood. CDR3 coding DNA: TGTGCCAGTAGTATGTGGGTCCCGGGCCGGGGCTCCTACGAGCAGTACTTC. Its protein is CASSMWVPGRGSYEQYF.